The T cell receptor beta chain described here comes from a study of blood T cell repertoires in COVID-19. The overall study: The samples span acute and convalescent COVID-19 from the United States, Italy and Spain. In each case, the material was cDNA or gDNA derived from T cells, B-cell-depleted T cells, or PBMCs.

In the source study's methods: Reference gene primers were amplified, and this amplification served to estimate nucleated cell counts. Sequencing was performed with immunoSEQ multiplex PCR; in TCRdb, only in-frame clones are kept and a portion is missing. V and J calls and clone size are given by that table; D and trimming were obtained from the DNA. The repertoire holds 95,000 to 110,000 clones, with roughly nine tenths as singletons. The V gene lost 3 bases and the J gene lost 11 bases, with 13 bases spanning the gap. Germline CDR1 is MGHDK and CDR2 is SYGVNS. The CDR3 sequence is 12 residues long.

This clonotype was obtained from a woman between 55 and 75 years old with acute or convalescent COVID-19. Sequencing was performed on peripheral blood. This chain connects TRBV25-1 to TRBJ1-1; maybe TRBD1 (5 bases). The CDR3 bases are TGTGCCAGCAGTGAGCAGGGTGTGAGGGCTTTCTTT. This gives the protein CASSEQGVRAFF.